This T cell receptor (beta chain) was documented in a study of T-cell memory formation after mild COVID-19. As for the study in general: TCR clusters largely stayed donor specific.

This clonotype has a count of ten or more. 5'RACE, which relied on constant-segment primers, yielded TCR alpha and TCR beta cDNA libraries carrying sample barcodes and UMIs. TCRdb passed the 5' RACE reads through MiXCR, listing each CDR3 protein once. The sample has some 150,000 distinct CDR3 sequences; 14% are singletons. CDR1 is SGHRS, CDR2 YFSETQ, per germline. CDR3 length equals 14 residues. Deletions cut 0 bases from V and 5 bases from J, with 12 bases between. The sample taken for sequencing was PBMCs or a T cell subset sorted from them (not recorded which). The chain combines TRBV5-1 with TRBJ2-7; a weak D match, TRBD1 (6 bases). This TCR was recovered from an adult woman who had mild COVID-19 (a few samples of this study predate the infection). Cell type and time point are not known. CDR3 sequence reads: CASSLGQGTDEQYF. The CDR3 DNA follows: TGCGCCAGCAGCTTGGGGCAGGGGACGGACGAGCAGTACTTC.